Shown below are 11 T cell receptor beta chains from a single sample sequenced in a study of cytomegalovirus exposure and HLA in healthy donors. Primers for the PCR totalled 60 Vbeta and 13 Jbeta. Clones were read by immunoSEQ multiplex PCR, and TCRdb kept only the in-frame ones, dropping some. In the table there are over 85,000 clones, about 60% of which are singletons. Material for sequencing was PBMCs. Receptor source: a human donor in good health.

The J gene is TRBJ1-6, the V gene TRBV6-1; TRBD1 might be the D (6 bases). This CDR3 has 15 residues. From germline, CDR1 is MNHNS and CDR2 SASEGT. Trimming left V 1 base short and J 10 bases short, with 14 bases between. In nucleotides, the CDR3 is TGTGCCAGCAGTGAAGGCGGCAGGGGCCGATCACCCCTCCACTTT. It translates to CASSEGGRGRSPLHF.

The chain combines TRBV5-6 with TRBJ2-2, with TRBD1 matching 7 bases. CDR1 is SGHDT and CDR2 is YYEEEE in the germline V gene. This CDR3 comprises 15 residues. V was pared by 6 bases and J by 0 bases, with 5 bases of the junction left unmatched. The CDR3 DNA sequence: TGTGCCAGCATGGGACAGCCCACGAACACCGGGGAGCTGTTTTTT. It codes for CASMGQPTNTGELFF.

This clone was detected only a few times. The chain carries TRBV19 and TRBJ2-7; D may be TRBD2 (6 bases). This CDR3 has 14 amino acids. Germline values: CDR1 LNHDA, CDR2 SQIVND (reference sequence). V was pared by 4 bases and J by 0 bases, with 10 bases between. The CDR3 region has the DNA TGTGCCAGTAGTACAGGAGGGCCCTCCTACGAGCAGTACTTC. It specifies CASSTGGPSYEQYF.

The V gene is TRBV5-1, the J gene TRBJ2-7, with TRBD1 matching over 11 bases. From germline, CDR1 is SGHRS and CDR2 YFSETQ. Trimming cost V 2 bases and J 6 bases; bases outside gene matches: 10. The CDR3 is made up of 16 amino acids. This CDR3 is CASSLGPGQGAGEQYF. As DNA, the CDR3 is TGCGCCAGCAGCTTAGGCCCCGGACAGGGGGCAGGCGAGCAGTACTTC.

The rearrangement joins TRBV6-1 to TRBJ2-1; the match to TRBD2 covers 13 bases. Germline values: CDR1 MNHNS, CDR2 SASEGT. CDR3 size: 15 residues. After removal of 6 bases from V and 10 bases from J, the junction contained 9 bases not matched to a gene. Here the CDR3 reads CASSALAGGSREQFF. The CDR3 nucleotides read TGTGCCAGCAGCGCACTAGCGGGAGGGTCTCGGGAGCAGTTCTTC.

This clone came up a few times. The chain has TRBV19 and TRBJ1-5; no clear D gene. The germline V gene has CDR1 LNHDA and CDR2 SQIVND (reference sequence). The CDR3 totals 12 residues. V lost 4 bases to trimming and J lost 4 bases, with 5 bases between them. CDR3 in amino acids: CASSSENQPQHF. The CDR3 nucleotides are TGTGCCAGTAGTAGCGAGAATCAGCCCCAGCATTTT.

The chain combines TRBV19 with TRBJ1-5; TRBD1 matches at 9 bases. V trimming: 5 bases; J trimming: 7 bases; junction bases outside the gene matches: 3. Per the germline V gene, CDR1 is LNHDA and CDR2 is SQIVND (reference sequence). The CDR3 contains 13 residues. CDR3 sequence reads: CASSYRGQQPQHF. Here the CDR3 DNA reads TGTGCCAGTAGTTACAGGGGGCAACAGCCCCAGCATTTT.

This rearrangement joins TRBV6-5 to TRBJ1-4; TRBD1 aligns across 7 bases. V was clipped by 6 bases and J by 7 bases; unmatched bases: 2. Germline V gene lookup returns CDR1 MNHEY and CDR2 SVGAGI. CDR3 length: 12 amino acids. The CDR3 coding sequence is TGTGCCAGCAGACAGGGGACTGAAAAACTGTTTTTT. This translates into CASRQGTEKLFF.

This chain links TRBV2 with TRBJ2-6; D is possibly TRBD2 (6 bases). Germline V gene sequence: CDR1 SNHLY, CDR2 FYNNEI. The CDR3 spans 15 residues. V was shortened by 1 base and J by 3 bases, with 7 bases between the two germline ends. The CDR3 reads CASSEGRGGANVLTF. The CDR3 DNA reads as TGTGCCAGCAGTGAAGGGAGGGGTGGGGCCAACGTCCTGACTTTC.

This sequence joins TRBV18 and TRBJ1-1; TRBD1 matches 8 bases. The germline V gene has CDR1 KGHSH and CDR2 LQKENI. V was clipped by 3 bases and J by 0 bases; unmatched bases: 3. The CDR3 loop spans 15 amino acids. CDR3 sequence: CASSPRTGMNTEAFF. The DNA of the CDR3 is TGTGCCAGCTCACCGCGGACAGGGATGAACACTGAAGCTTTCTTT. Filled out from reference TRBV18 and TRBJ1-1, the complete variable domain reads NAGVMQNPRHLVRRRGQEARLRCSPMKGHSHVYWYRQLPEEGLKFMVYLQKENIIDESGMPKERFSAEFPKEGPSILRIQQVVRGDSAAYFCASSPRTGMNTEAFFGQGTRLTVV.

The V and J genes are TRBV28 and TRBJ2-3; 7 bases align to TRBD2. The germline CDR1 and CDR2 sequences are MDHEN and SYDVKM. The length of the CDR3 is 15 residues. V lost 2 bases, J lost 2 bases, and 4 bases stayed unmatched. CDR3 in DNA: TGTGCCAGCAGTTTAAGAGGGAGGGCCACAGATACGCAGTATTTT. It is translated as CASSLRGRATDTQYF.